Sequencing of this T cell receptor (beta chain) was carried out in a study of CD8 T cells in Susac syndrome. V was clipped by 1 base and J by 5 bases; unmatched bases: 10. This CDR3 region has 16 residues. Germline V gives CDR1 GTSNPN, CDR2 SVGIG (reference sequence). The RNA, about 0.5 to 1 ug, was put through reverse transcription using random hexamers. TCRdb re-derived calls from the immunoSEQ multiplex PCR reads in MiXCR, one entry per CDR3 protein. Among approximately 200,000 distinct CDR3 sequences listed, 85% to 95% were seen once. This TCR derives from a human donor with multiple sclerosis. Material: CD4+ T cells from PBMCs. J is TRBJ2-3 and V is TRBV30; TRBD2 aligns across 9 bases. The CDR3 protein is CAWSASLRGGRDTQYF. In nucleotides, the CDR3 is TGTGCCTGGAGTGCCTCCCTGCGGGGGGGCAGAGATACGCAGTATTTT.